This section outlines one T cell receptor beta chain sequence together with its context. The antigen remains undetermined. The CDR3 does not end in the conserved phenylalanine or tryptophan, so this is likely a read error. Because the CDR3's place on the DNA is in doubt, the DNA is left out and the CDR3 is given as listed by TCRdb. This sample was taken from a study of CD8+CD57+ T cells in acquired aplastic anemia. Turning to the study itself: Isolated CD4+ and CD8+ cells, once sorted, yielded DNA averaging roughly 3.2 ug. An average of roughly 11 million reads for CD4+ cells was obtained from healthy donors.

15 amino acids form the CDR3, both terminal residues included. Per germline, CDR1 SNHLY and CDR2 FYNNEI. Genomic DNA, the template, was used for profiling of the TCR beta VDJ and CDR3. TCRdb recomputed calls from the reads with MiXCR, one row per CDR3 protein. The sample holds 400,000 to 450,000 distinct CDR3 sequences, 65% to 75% seen once. Study findings and constraints: Almost 30 shared CD8+ CDR3s appeared highly expressed within patients' immunodominant clones.

This TCR derives from a human donor in good health, serving as a control. Source material: sorted CD4+, CD8+, or CD8+CD57+ T cells (not recorded which) from PBMCs. The gene calls are TRBV2 and TRBJ2-6; the table's D gene call, TRBD1, was not cross checked with the DNA. The CDR3 reads CASSVRGADDTQQTV.